The clone carrying this TCR beta chain has just a few counts. Its specificity is unknown. The data originate from a study of T cell repertoires in breast cancer. About the research overall: On average each sample gave around 500,000 sequences, approximately 9.4 reads per cell.

Paired alpha-beta TCRs of CD8+ T cells were analyzed by expanded emulsion RT-PCR. Overall study results and limits: TRBV7 predominated among shared TCRs, possibly a bias from eight TRBV7 primers. Seven or more patient tumors shared approximately 18 TCR pairs rarely seen in control blood. This emulsion RT-PCR profile was considered qualitative rather than quantitative.

During the second nested PCR, blocking oligonucleotides suppressed genes that were not paired. A single record per CDR3 protein comes from TCRdb applying MiXCR to the emulsion pairing reads. In the table there are about 40,000 distinct CDR3 sequences, around 45% of which are singletons. The V gene's germline CDR1 is DFQATT and CDR2 SNEGSKA (reference sequence). V was cut by 4 bases and J by 3 bases, with 10 bases left in between. This CDR3 spans 14 amino acids. The receptor comes from a pool of human donors with breast cancer or a healthy control (not recorded which). The sample was CD8+ T cells. V gene TRBV20-1 combines with J gene TRBJ1-6; D remains unclear. The CDR3 loop is CSATDTYYNSPLHF. In nucleotides, the CDR3 is TGCAGTGCTACTGACACCTACTATAATTCACCCCTCCACTTT.